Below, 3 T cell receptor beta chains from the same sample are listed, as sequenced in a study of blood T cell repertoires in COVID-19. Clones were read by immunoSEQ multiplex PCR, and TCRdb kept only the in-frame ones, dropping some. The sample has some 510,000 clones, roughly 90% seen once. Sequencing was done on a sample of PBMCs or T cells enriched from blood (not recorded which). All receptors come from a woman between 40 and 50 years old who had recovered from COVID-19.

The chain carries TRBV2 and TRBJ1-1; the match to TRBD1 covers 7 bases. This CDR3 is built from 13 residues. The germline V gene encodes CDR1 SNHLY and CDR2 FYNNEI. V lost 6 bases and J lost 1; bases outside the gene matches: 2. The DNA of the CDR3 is TGTGCCAGCAGGCGGGACAGGAACACTGAAGCTTTCTTT. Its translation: CASRRDRNTEAFF.

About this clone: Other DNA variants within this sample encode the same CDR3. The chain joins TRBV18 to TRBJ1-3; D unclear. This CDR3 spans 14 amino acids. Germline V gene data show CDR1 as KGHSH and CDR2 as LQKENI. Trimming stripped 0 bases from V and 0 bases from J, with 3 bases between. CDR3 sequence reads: CASSPPLSGNTIYF. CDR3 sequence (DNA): TGTGCCAGCTCACCACCCCTCTCTGGAAACACCATATATTTT. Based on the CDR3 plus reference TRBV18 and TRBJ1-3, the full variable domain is NAGVMQNPRHLVRRRGQEARLRCSPMKGHSHVYWYRQLPEEGLKFMVYLQKENIIDESGMPKERFSAEFPKEGPSILRIQQVVRGDSAAYFCASSPPLSGNTIYFGEGSWLTVV.

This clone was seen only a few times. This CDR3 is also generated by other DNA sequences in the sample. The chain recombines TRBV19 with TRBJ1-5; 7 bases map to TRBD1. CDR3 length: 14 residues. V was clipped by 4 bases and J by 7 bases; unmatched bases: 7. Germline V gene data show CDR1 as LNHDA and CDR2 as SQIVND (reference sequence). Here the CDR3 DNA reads TGTGCCAGTAGTAAGACAGGGCTCGGACAGCCCCAGCATTTT. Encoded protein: CASSKTGLGQPQHF.